This T cell receptor (beta chain) is drawn from a study of T cell repertoires in aging, cancer and after chemotherapy. TCR beta rearrangements were amplified from peripheral blood genomic DNA. TRB rearrangements spanning V, D and J were amplified using mixed TRB-A/B primers. Each CDR3 protein is one row after TCRdb ran MiXCR on the multiplex PCR reads. The table has about 9,000 distinct CDR3 sequences, more than 20% seen once. By share, this clonotype ranks as medium-sized. V lost 6 bases to trimming and J lost 0 bases, with 12 bases between them. Germline V gene lookup returns CDR1 MNHEY and CDR2 SVGAGI. The CDR3 runs to 14 residues.

The chain combines TRBV6-5 with TRBJ2-7; D is undetermined. Sequenced material: blood. The receptor comes from a human donor with a blood cancer. The donor label of this sample is uncertain. The CDR3 region is CASRLGINSYEQYF. CDR3 sequence (DNA): TGTGCCAGCAGGCTGGGGATCAACTCCTACGAGCAGTACTTC.